In this sample, the clone carrying this T cell receptor beta chain turned up many times. Its antigen is unidentified. The DNA ends 3 residues before the CDR3 does, and the rest of the CDR3 is filled in from the germline J gene. These data come from a study of T cell clonality in common variable immunodeficiency. General observations from the study: In common variable immunodeficiency, TCR beta chains reportedly carried fewer deletions and N-nucleotide insertions.

Data came from immunoSEQ multiplex PCR; TCRdb stores just in-frame clones and leaves some out. Recorded here are more than 20,000 clones, none singletons. This CDR3 contains 16 residues. CDR1 and CDR2 from the germline V gene are SGHTA and FQGTGA. The ends lost 5 bases at V and 3 bases at J; junction bases unmatched: 13. The V and J genes are TRBV7-3 and TRBJ2-7, with 7 bases identical to TRBD1. This sequence was found in a human donor with common variable immunodeficiency. The specimen was peripheral blood mononuclear cells. The CDR3 loop is CASSVTGSVGHYEQYF. CDR3 DNA, as far as it was read: TGTGCCAGCAGCGTGACAGGGTCCGTCGGCCACTACGAG. The full variable domain, rest sourced from reference TRBV7-3 and TRBJ2-7, is GAGVSQTPSNKVTEKGKYVELRCDPISGHTALYWYRQSLGQGPEFLIYFQGTGAADDSGLPNDRFFAVRPEGSVSTLKIQRTERGDSAVYLCASSVTGSVGHYEQYFGPGTRLTVT.